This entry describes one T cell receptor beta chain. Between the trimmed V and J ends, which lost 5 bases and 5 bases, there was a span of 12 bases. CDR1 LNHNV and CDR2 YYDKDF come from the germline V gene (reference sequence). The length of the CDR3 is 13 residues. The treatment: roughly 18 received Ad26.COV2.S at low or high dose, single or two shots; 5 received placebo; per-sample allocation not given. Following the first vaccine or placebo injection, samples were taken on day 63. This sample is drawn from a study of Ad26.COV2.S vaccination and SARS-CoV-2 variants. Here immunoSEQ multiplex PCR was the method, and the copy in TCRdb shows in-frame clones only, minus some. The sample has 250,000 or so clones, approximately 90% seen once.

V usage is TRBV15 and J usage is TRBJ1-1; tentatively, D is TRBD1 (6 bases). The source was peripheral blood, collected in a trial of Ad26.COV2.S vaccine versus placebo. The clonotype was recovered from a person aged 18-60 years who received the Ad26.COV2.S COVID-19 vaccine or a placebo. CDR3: CATSYSRGTEAFF. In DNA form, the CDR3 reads TGTGCCACCAGCTATTCCAGGGGTACTGAAGCTTTCTTT.